These T cell receptor beta chains were read from a single sample in a study of shared clonotypes between healthy human individuals. Sequencing used immunoSEQ multiplex PCR; TCRdb keeps in-frame clones, though not all of them. The table has a few million clones, under 97% seen once. Material for sequencing was naive CD4+ T cells sorted from blood. Receptors were obtained from a man between 18 and 29 years old in good health. Each CDR3 is given with its conserved first and last residue. A D gene is named only where the DNA matches it firmly. Part of the rows lack a size; the others show once, few, many or a class for expanded clones.

v_gene,j_gene,abundance,d_gene,CDR3nt,CDR3aa
TRBV28,TRBJ1-2,NA,NA,TGTGCCAGCAGTCCTGGGACAAGAACTTTTAACTATGGCTACACCTTC,CASSPGTRTFNYGYTF
TRBV28,TRBJ1-3,NA,NA,TGTGCCAGCAGACCGGCGGGGCGGTTCGGAAACACCATATATTTT,CASRPAGRFGNTIYF
TRBV11-2,TRBJ1-3,NA,TRBD1,TGTGCCAGCAGCACAGGGGGCTCTGGAAACACCATATATTTT,CASSTGGSGNTIYF
TRBV6-1,TRBJ2-1,NA,NA,TGTGCCAGCAGTGAAGCGAGCGAGAGGTTAACCTACAATGAGCAGTTCTTC,CASSEASERLTYNEQFF
TRBV6-5,TRBJ2-1,NA,NA,TGTGCCAGCAGATCGGGCCAAGGGCAAAACAATGAGCAGTTCTTC,CASRSGQGQNNEQFF
TRBV10-3,TRBJ2-5,NA,TRBD1,TGTGCCATCAGTTGGGACAGAGGTCGAGAGACCCAGTACTTC,CAISWDRGRETQYF
TRBV29-1,TRBJ2-7,NA,NA,TGCAGCGTTGTAGCAATAGGGGGGGGTCTCTCACTCTACGAGCAGTACTTC,CSVVAIGGGLSLYEQYF
TRBV7-8,TRBJ2-1,NA,NA,TGTGCCAGCAGCTTAGTCCAGGCATATGAGCAGTTCTTC,CASSLVQAYEQFF
TRBV5-1,TRBJ1-1,NA,NA,TGCGCCAGCAGCTTGGTGGCAGACACTGAAGCTTTCTTT,CASSLVADTEAFF
TRBV11-2,TRBJ2-5,NA,NA,TGTGCCAGCAGCTCGACCTACCAAGAGACCCAGTACTTC,CASSSTYQETQYF
TRBV5-6,TRBJ2-7,once,NA,TGTGCCAGCAGCTTTAAGGGGAGCTCCTACGAGCAGTACTTC,CASSFKGSSYEQYF
TRBV30,TRBJ2-5,NA,TRBD1,TGTGCCTGGAGTCACGGACAGGGGACCCAAGAGACCCAGTACTTC,CAWSHGQGTQETQYF
TRBV5-4,TRBJ2-5,NA,TRBD2,TGTGCCAGCAGCTTGGGTTTGGCTAGCGGGAAAGACCAGTACTTC,CASSLGLASGKDQYF
TRBV4-2,TRBJ2-1,once,TRBD2,TGTGCCAGCAGCCAAGCGGGAGCGGGGGGGCCTATGCACAATGAGCAGTTCTTC,CASSQAGAGGPMHNEQFF
TRBV5-4,TRBJ1-1,NA,NA,TGTGCCAGCAGTTATATACAGGGGAACACTGAAGCTTTCTTT,CASSYIQGNTEAFF
TRBV4-1,TRBJ2-1,NA,TRBD2,TGCGCCAGCAGCCAAGAAGGGTCCGGGGGGGCCTACAATGAGCAGTTCTTC,CASSQEGSGGAYNEQFF
TRBV5-1,TRBJ2-2,once,NA,TGCGCCAGCAGCTGGAGCCCCGGCGGAGCCGGGGAGCTGTTTTTT,CASSWSPGGAGELFF
TRBV6-1,TRBJ1-2,NA,NA,TGTGCCATCCTGGACCGCTTTAACTATGGCTACACCTTC,CAILDRFNYGYTF
TRBV30,TRBJ2-5,NA,TRBD1,TGTGCCTGGACCGGAGGACAGGGACATCGGGAGACCCAGTACTTC,CAWTGGQGHRETQYF
TRBV30,TRBJ1-5,NA,NA,TGTGCCTGGAGTCACGGGACTACGCGAGGCAATCAGCCCCAGCATTTT,CAWSHGTTRGNQPQHF
TRBV6-1,TRBJ2-7,once,TRBD1,TGTGCCAGCAGTGAAGTAATGGGACAGGCCTACGAGCAGTACTTC,CASSEVMGQAYEQYF
TRBV5-1,TRBJ1-2,once,NA,TGCGCCAGCAGCCCTGACAGCCTCTATGGCTACACCTTC,CASSPDSLYGYTF
TRBV5-1,TRBJ2-3,once,TRBD2,TGCGCCAGCAGCCCGTCCGGGACTAGCATAGATACGCAGTATTTT,CASSPSGTSIDTQYF
TRBV7-9,TRBJ2-3,NA,TRBD2,TGTGCCAGCAGCTTAGCGGCGGGGGGTTTCAACGATACGCAGTATTTT,CASSLAAGGFNDTQYF
TRBV30,TRBJ2-7,few,NA,TGTGCCTGGGGGACTCTCCTTTTCCACGAGCAGTACTTC,CAWGTLLFHEQYF
TRBV25-1,TRBJ2-5,NA,TRBD1,TGTGCCAGCGGGGGTCCAGGGGGCGGAGAGACCCAGTACTTC,CASGGPGGGETQYF
TRBV5-1,TRBJ2-1,NA,TRBD2,TGCGCCAGCAGCGCCGGACCGAGTAGCGGGGATCACAATGAGCAGTTCTTC,CASSAGPSSGDHNEQFF
TRBV10-3,TRBJ2-2,NA,NA,TGTGCCATCGGGGGGCGACAGGTGCCCACCGGGGAGCTGTTTTTT,CAIGGRQVPTGELFF
TRBV28,TRBJ1-1,NA,NA,TGTGCCAGCACAAGTGTGGGGACTGAAGCTTTCTTT,CASTSVGTEAFF
TRBV5-8,TRBJ1-1,NA,TRBD1,TGTGCCAGCAGCTTGGCCGGGACAGTGAACACTGAAGCTTTCTTT,CASSLAGTVNTEAFF
TRBV4-3,TRBJ2-7,NA,TRBD2,TGCGCCAGCAGCCAAGATCTACTAGCGGGAGCTTGGGCCTACGAGCAGTACTTC,CASSQDLLAGAWAYEQYF
TRBV28,TRBJ1-4,once,NA,TGTGCCAGCAGTCCCTCAGGAGGGTATGAAAAACTGTTTTTT,CASSPSGGYEKLFF
TRBV6-1,TRBJ2-5,NA,NA,TGTGCCAGCAGTGAAGAGGGTAGCGTACACCAAGAGACCCAGTACTTC,CASSEEGSVHQETQYF
TRBV9,TRBJ1-1,few,NA,TGTGCCAGCAGCTCCCGGACGGTGAACACTGAAGCTTTCTTT,CASSSRTVNTEAFF
TRBV27,TRBJ2-3,NA,NA,TGTGCCAGCCAAAGGACAGCCGGCGGGGATACGCAGTATTTT,CASQRTAGGDTQYF
TRBV19,TRBJ2-5,NA,TRBD2,TGTGCCAGTAGTCTGGCGGGAGCGTGGGAGACCCAGTACTTC,CASSLAGAWETQYF
TRBV28,TRBJ1-4,NA,TRBD1,TGTGCCAGCAGTACCCCGGGACAGGGGGATGAAAAACTGTTTTTT,CASSTPGQGDEKLFF
TRBV6-4,TRBJ1-1,NA,NA,TGTGCCAGCAGCCCCCAAGGGATGAACACTGAAGCTTTCTTT,CASSPQGMNTEAFF
TRBV5-1,TRBJ2-3,NA,NA,TGCGCCAGCAGACCAAGCTCCAGACCCACAGATACGCAGTATTTT,CASRPSSRPTDTQYF
TRBV7-9,TRBJ1-1,NA,TRBD1,TGTGCCAGCAGCTCTTGGGACAGGCGGGACACTGAAGCTTTCTTT,CASSSWDRRDTEAFF
TRBV25-1,TRBJ2-1,NA,TRBD1,TGTGCCAGCAGTGAAATGGGGACAGGGGGCCTCAATGAGCAGTTCTTC,CASSEMGTGGLNEQFF
TRBV15,TRBJ1-2,NA,NA,TGTGCCACCAGCCGGGACGGCTATGGCTACACCTTC,CATSRDGYGYTF
TRBV10-3,TRBJ2-3,NA,TRBD2,TGTGCCATCAGTGAGGGGACCTACTTAGCGGGGAGACACACAGATACGCAGTATTTT,CAISEGTYLAGRHTDTQYF
TRBV5-4,TRBJ2-5,NA,TRBD2,TGTGCCAGCAGCTTACGGACTAGCGGTTGGGGGGAGACCCAGTACTTC,CASSLRTSGWGETQYF
TRBV6-5,TRBJ2-7,NA,TRBD1,TGTGCCAGCAGCCCCGGGACAGGGGGATCCTACGAGCAGTACTTC,CASSPGTGGSYEQYF
TRBV30,TRBJ2-5,NA,TRBD2,TGTGCCTGGAGTCAGACTAGCGGGAGACTAGAGACCCAGTACTTC,CAWSQTSGRLETQYF
TRBV10-1,TRBJ2-1,NA,NA,TGCGCCAGCAGTGAGGAGGGGGGGGTCAACGAGCAGTTCTTC,CASSEEGGVNEQFF
TRBV5-1,TRBJ2-3,NA,TRBD2,TGCGCCAGCAGCTCCTCTAGCGGGGGGTTCACAGATACGCAGTATTTT,CASSSSSGGFTDTQYF
TRBV6-5,TRBJ2-7,once,TRBD1,TGTGCCAGCTCTACGACAGGGGCAAACGAGCAGTACTTC,CASSTTGANEQYF
TRBV27,TRBJ1-1,NA,NA,TGTGCCAGCAGCGACGGGGACACCACTGAAGCTTTCTTT,CASSDGDTTEAFF
TRBV6-6,TRBJ1-4,NA,NA,TGTGCCAGTGGTCCGCGGGGTGAAAAACTGTTTTTT,CASGPRGEKLFF
TRBV5-6,TRBJ1-6,NA,NA,TGTGCCAGCAGCTTCGAGGGGGGCGGTATGACCCCAAATTCACCCCTCCACTTT,CASSFEGGGMTPNSPLHF